These T cell receptor beta chains were read from a single sample in a study of T cells after yellow fever vaccination. TCRdb processed the 5' RACE reads anew with MiXCR; each CDR3 protein has one entry. The table records 300,000 to 400,000 distinct CDR3 sequences, approximately 4% of them present only once. The material was PBMCs, obtained 5 days after the yellow fever booster vaccination. Every receptor here comes from a man aged 18 to 29 who received the YFV17D yellow fever vaccine. Each CDR3 is given with its conserved first and last residue.

J | V | CDR3
TRBJ2-2 | TRBV18 | CASSPQQGSTGELFF
TRBJ2-7 | TRBV5-1 | CASSSQRAQWDEQYF
TRBJ1-1 | TRBV29-1 | CSARTLTNTEAFF
TRBJ2-5 | TRBV7-9 | CASSLGVGPETQYF
TRBJ1-2 | TRBV7-2 | CASSVSYYGYTF
TRBJ2-2 | TRBV3-1 | CASSQDDRTGELFF
TRBJ1-1 | TRBV6-5 | CASSYSWTMTNTEAFF
TRBJ2-5 | TRBV5-1 | CASSLSEYQETQYF
TRBJ1-2 | TRBV4-2 | CASSQETRQPYGYTF
TRBJ1-1 | TRBV2 | CASSKQGENTEAFF
TRBJ1-3 | TRBV18 | CASSPPPGQGDSGNTIYF
TRBJ1-1 | TRBV12-3/TRBV12-4 | CASSPRFVNTEAFF
TRBJ1-3 | TRBV30 | CAWSHGGNTIYF
TRBJ2-5 | TRBV29-1 | CSVNRDVILETQYF
TRBJ1-6 | TRBV7-6 | CASSFGQLNSPLHF
TRBJ2-1 | TRBV6-5 | CASSYSSGGIYEQFF
TRBJ1-1 | TRBV21-1 | CASSKGNRETFF
TRBJ1-2 | TRBV20-1 | CSATTGPYGYTF
TRBJ1-2 | TRBV7-3 | CASSPSGRPGGYTF
TRBJ2-7 | TRBV7-8 | CASSWTNSYEQYF
TRBJ2-5 | TRBV20-1 | CSARGSIAGGFKTQYF
TRBJ2-3 | TRBV6-1 | CASNQGPFPDTQYF
TRBJ1-6 | TRBV6-5 | CASTTKLRDSPLHF
TRBJ1-3 | TRBV10-3 | CAISEAPFSGNTIYF
TRBJ2-1 | TRBV24-1 | CATSDLENQFF
TRBJ2-3 | TRBV7-2 | CASSIPSTDTQYF
TRBJ2-2 | TRBV6-6 | CASSREMTGPNTGELFF
TRBJ2-5 | TRBV20-1 | CSASNRDQEAETQYF
TRBJ2-5 | TRBV2 | CASRKEQETQYF
TRBJ1-1 | TRBV19 | CASSTIGLGTEAFF
TRBJ2-5 | TRBV18 | CASSRTAETQYF
TRBJ2-7 | TRBV18 | CASSPSTGTYEQYF
TRBJ2-5 | TRBV4-3 | CASSQSGEETQYF
TRBJ2-5 | TRBV5-1 | CASSLGADIGRETQYF
TRBJ1-3 | TRBV5-6 | CASSLSNGNTIYF
TRBJ2-2 | TRBV6-2/TRBV6-3 | CASSLMYTGELFF
TRBJ2-3 | TRBV7-9 | CASSPLRDTQYF
TRBJ2-3 | TRBV2 | CASSAFTGTGRADTQYF
TRBJ1-5 | TRBV2 | CASSPGERNQPQHF
TRBJ2-3 | TRBV28 | CASSAVQGMDNTDTQYF
TRBJ2-1 | TRBV5-1 | CASSTPQGNEQFF
TRBJ2-2 | TRBV7-6 | CASSGSRGGELFF
TRBJ1-6 | TRBV9 | CASGGHSGPYNSPLHF
TRBJ2-7 | TRBV7-9 | CASSLSLEQYF
TRBJ2-1 | TRBV7-2 | CASSPRGAPYNEQFF